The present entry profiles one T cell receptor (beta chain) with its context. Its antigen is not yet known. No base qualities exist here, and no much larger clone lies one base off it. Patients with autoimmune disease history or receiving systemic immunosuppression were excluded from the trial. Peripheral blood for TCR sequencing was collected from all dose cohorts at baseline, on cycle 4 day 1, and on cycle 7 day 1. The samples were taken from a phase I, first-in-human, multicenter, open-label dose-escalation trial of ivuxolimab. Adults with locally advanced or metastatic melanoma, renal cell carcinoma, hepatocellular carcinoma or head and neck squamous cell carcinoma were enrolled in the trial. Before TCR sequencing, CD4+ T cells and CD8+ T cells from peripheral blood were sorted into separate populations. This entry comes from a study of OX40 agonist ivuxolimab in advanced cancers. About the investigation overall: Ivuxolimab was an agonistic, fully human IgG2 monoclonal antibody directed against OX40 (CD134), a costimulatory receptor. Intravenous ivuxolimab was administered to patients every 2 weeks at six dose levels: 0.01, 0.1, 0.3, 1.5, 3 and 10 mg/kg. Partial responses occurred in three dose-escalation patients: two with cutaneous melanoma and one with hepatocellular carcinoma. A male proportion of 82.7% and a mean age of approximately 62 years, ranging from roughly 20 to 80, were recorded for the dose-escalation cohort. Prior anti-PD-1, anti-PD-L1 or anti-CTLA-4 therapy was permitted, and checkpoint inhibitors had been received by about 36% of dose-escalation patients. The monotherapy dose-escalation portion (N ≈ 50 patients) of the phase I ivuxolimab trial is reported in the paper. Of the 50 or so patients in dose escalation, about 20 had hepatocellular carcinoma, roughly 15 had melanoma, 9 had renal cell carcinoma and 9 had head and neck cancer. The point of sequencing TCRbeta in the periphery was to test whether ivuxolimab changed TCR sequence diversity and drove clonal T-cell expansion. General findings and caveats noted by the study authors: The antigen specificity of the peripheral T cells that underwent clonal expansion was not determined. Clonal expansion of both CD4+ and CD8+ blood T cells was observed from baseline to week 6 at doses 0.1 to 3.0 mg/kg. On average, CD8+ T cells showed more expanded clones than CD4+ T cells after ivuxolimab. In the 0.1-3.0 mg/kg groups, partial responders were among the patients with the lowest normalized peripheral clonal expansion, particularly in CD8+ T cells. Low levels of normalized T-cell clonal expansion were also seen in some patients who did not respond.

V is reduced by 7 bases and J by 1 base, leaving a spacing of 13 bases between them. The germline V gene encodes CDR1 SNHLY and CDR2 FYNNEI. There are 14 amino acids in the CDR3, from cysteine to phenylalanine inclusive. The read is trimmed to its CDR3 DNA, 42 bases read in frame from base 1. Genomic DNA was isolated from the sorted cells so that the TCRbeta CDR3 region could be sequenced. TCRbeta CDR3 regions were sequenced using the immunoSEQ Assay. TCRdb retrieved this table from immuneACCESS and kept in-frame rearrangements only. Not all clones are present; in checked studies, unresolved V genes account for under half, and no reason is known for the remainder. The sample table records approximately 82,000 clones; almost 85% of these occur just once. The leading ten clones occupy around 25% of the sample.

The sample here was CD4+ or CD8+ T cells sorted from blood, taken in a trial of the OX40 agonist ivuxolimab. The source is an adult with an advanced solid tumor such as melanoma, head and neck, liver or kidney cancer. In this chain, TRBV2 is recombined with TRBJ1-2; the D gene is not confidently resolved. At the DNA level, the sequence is TGTGCCAGCAATGAGGGCGCCCTTAACTATGGCTACACCTTC. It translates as CASNEGALNYGYTF.